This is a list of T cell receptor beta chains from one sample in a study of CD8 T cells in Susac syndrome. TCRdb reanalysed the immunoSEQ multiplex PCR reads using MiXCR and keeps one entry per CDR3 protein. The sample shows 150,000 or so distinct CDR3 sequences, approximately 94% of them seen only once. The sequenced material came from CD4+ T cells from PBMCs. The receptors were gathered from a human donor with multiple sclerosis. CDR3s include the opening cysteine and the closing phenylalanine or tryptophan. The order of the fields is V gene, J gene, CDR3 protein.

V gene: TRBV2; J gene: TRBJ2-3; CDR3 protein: CLSSAEMRVLYTQYF
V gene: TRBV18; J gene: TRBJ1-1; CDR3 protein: CASSPDRTTEAFF
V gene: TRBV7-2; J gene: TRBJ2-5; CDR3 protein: CASSPGRSQETQYF
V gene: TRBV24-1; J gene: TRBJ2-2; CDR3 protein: CATSVSGNARELFF
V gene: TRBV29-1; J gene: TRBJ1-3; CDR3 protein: CSVVGADGNTIYF
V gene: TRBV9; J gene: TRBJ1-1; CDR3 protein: CASSVGTLEGALTEAFF
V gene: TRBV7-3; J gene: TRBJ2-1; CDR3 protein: CASSPWPGQGEQFF
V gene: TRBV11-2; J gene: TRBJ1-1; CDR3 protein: CASSHGILNTEAFF
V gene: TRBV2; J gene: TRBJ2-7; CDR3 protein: CASSGLVSGYEQYF
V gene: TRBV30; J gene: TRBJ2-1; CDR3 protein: CAWRGGLGTPYNEQFF
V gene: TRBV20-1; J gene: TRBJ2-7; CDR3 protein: CSARPLHLAGGPYEQYF
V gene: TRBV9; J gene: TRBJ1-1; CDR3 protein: CASSPHRVMNTEAFF
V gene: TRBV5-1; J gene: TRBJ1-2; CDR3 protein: CASSLAPGSQRTLWPF
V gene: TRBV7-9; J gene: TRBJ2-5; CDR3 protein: CASSYRQGLEETQYF
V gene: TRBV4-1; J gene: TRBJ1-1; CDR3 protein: CASSPQAGWQTEAFF
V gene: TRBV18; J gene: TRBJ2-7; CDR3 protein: CASSPDKTGEQYF
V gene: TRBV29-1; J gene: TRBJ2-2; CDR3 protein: CSVLPSGANTGELFF
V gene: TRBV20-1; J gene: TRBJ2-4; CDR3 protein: CSAGRENIQYF
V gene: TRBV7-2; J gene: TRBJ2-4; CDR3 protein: CASSPDGTGTNIQYF
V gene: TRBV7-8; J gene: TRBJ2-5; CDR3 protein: CASRRTGGRETQYF
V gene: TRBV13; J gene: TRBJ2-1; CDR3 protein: CASSLVTSGTSSYNEQFF
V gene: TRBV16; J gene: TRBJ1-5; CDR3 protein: CASNPGDQPQHF
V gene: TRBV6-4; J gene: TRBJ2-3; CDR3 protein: CASSDSGDTQYF
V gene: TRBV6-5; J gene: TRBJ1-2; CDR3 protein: CASSLFGGGVYGYTF
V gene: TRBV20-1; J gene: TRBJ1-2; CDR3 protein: CSALDRMGYGYTF
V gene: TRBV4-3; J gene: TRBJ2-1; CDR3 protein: CASSQDRMTSGIYEQFF
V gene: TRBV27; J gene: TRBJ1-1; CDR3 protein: CASSLNWGQGRWGNTEAFF
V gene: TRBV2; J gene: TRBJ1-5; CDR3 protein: CASSAGTGLDSNQPQHF
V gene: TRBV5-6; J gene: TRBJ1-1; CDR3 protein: CASSFRREGLFAEAFF
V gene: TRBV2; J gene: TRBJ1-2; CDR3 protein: CASSWEGNYGYTF
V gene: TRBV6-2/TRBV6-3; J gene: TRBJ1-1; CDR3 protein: CASRNREGDTEAFF
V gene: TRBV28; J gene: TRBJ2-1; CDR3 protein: CASSFLNNEQFF
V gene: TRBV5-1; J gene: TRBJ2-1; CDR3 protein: CASSASGRVDEQFF
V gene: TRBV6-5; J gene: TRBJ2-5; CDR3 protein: CASSYSGTVQETQYF
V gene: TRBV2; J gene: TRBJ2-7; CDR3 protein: CASSARGASEQYF
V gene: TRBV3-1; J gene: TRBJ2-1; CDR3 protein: CASSLPGTSGRVEQFF
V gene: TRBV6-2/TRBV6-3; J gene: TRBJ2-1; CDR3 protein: CASTLWSGGGNEQFF
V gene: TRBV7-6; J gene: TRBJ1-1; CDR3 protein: CASSLDRGPAFF
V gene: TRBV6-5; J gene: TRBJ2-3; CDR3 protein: CASSVGYTQYF
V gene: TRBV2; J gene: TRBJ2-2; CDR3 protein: CASRYRVEPLRGELFF
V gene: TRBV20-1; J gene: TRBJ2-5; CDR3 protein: CSASGGRMETQYF
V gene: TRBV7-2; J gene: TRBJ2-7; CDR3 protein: CASSLTDREQYF
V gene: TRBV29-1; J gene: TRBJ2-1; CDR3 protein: CSAGDRGGLNEQFF
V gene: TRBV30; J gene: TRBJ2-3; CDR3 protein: CAWSPLPRGDTQYF
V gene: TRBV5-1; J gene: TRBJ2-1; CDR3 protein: CASSLSGAEQFF
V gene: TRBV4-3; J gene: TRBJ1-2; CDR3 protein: CASSPGQGLGYTF
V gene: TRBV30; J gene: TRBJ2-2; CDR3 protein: CAWSRDFNTGELFF
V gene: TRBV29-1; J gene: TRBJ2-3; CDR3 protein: CSVERAGAGTDTQYF
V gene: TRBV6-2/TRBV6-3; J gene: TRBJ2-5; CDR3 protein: CASSYPAGGDQETQYF
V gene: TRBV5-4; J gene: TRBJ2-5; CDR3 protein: CASSRRVPGLQTQYF
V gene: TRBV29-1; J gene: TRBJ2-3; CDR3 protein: CSVRLDTQYF